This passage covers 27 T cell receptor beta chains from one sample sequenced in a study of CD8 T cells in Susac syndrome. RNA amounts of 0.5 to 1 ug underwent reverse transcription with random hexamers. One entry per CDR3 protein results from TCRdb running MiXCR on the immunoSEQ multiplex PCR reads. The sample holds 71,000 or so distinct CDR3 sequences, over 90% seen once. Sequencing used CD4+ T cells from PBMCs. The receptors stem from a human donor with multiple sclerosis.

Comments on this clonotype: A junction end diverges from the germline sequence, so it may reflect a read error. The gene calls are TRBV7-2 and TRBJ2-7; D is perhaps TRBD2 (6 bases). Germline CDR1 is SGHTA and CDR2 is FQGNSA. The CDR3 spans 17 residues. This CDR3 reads CASSLAGAGPPWYEQYF. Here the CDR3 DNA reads TGTGCCAGCAGCCTAGCAGGTGCGGGGCCGCCTTGGTACGAGCAGTACTTC.

The CDR3 DNA reads as TGTGCCAGCAGCCCCCTAGCGGGGGACAACGAGCAGTACTTC. It yields the protein CASSPLAGDNEQYF. The chain uses TRBV6-6 and TRBJ2-7, with 10 bases lining up with TRBD2. Germline V gene sequence: CDR1 MNHNY, CDR2 SVGAGI (reference sequence). The ends lost 6 bases at V and 5 bases at J; junction bases unmatched: 7. The CDR3 has 14 amino acids.

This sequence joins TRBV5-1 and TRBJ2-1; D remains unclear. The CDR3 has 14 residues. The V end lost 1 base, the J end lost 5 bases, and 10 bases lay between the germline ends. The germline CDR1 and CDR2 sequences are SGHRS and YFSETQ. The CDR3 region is CASSLNVEHNEQFF. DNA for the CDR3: TGCGCCAGCAGCTTGAATGTCGAGCACAATGAGCAGTTCTTC.

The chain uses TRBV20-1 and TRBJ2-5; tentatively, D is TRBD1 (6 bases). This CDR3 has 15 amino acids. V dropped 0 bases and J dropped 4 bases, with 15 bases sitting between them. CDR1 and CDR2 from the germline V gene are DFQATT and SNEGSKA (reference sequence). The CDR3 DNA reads TGCAGTGCTAGAGATCCTGCAGGGGTGGGAGAGACCCAGTACTTC. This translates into CSARDPAGVGETQYF.

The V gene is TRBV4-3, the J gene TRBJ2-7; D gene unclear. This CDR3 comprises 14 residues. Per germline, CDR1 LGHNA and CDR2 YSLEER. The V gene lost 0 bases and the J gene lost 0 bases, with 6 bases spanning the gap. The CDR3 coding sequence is TGCGCCAGCAGCCAAGACCCCAGCTCCTACGAGCAGTACTTC. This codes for CASSQDPSSYEQYF.

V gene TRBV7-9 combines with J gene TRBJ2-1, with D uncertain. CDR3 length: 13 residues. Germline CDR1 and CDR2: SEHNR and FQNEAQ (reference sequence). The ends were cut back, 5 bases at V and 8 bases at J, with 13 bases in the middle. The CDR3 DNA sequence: TGTGCCAGCAGCCCAAACGAGGTCGATGAGCAGTTCTTC. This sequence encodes CASSPNEVDEQFF.

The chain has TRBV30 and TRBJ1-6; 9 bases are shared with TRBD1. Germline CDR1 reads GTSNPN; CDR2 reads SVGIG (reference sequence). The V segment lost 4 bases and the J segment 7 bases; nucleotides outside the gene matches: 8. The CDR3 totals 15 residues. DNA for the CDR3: TGTGCCTGGACGGGACAGGGTGAAGGGAATTCACCCCTCCACTTT. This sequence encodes CAWTGQGEGNSPLHF.

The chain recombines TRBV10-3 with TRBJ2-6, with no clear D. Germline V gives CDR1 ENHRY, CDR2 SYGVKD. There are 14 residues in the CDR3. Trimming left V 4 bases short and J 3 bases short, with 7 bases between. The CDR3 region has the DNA TGTGCCATCAGTGCGGGTGATGGGGCCAACGTCCTGACTTTC. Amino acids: CAISAGDGANVLTF.

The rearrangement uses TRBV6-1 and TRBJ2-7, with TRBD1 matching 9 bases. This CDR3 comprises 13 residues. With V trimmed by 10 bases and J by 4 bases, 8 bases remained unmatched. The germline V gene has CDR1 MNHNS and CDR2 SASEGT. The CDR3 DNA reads TGTGCCATTCCAGGACAGGGGCAATACGAGCAGTACTTC. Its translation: CAIPGQGQYEQYF.

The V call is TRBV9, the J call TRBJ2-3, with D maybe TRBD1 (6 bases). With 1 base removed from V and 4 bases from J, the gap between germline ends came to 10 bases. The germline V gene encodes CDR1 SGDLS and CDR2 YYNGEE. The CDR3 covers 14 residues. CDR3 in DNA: TGTGCCAGCAGCGTACACAGGGCGGCAGATACGCAGTATTTT. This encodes CASSVHRAADTQYF.

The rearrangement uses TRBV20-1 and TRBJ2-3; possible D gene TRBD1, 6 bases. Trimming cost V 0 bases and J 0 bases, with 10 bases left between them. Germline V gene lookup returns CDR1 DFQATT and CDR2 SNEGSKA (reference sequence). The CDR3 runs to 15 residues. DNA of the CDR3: TGCAGTGCTAGAGATCAGACAGGAAGCACAGATACGCAGTATTTT. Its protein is CSARDQTGSTDTQYF.

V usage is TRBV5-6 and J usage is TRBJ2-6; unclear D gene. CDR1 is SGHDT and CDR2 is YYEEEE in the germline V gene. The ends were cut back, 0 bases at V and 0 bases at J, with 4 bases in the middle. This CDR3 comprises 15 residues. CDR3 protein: CASSLDTSGANVLTF. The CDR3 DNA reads TGTGCCAGCAGCTTGGACACCTCTGGGGCCAACGTCCTGACTTTC.

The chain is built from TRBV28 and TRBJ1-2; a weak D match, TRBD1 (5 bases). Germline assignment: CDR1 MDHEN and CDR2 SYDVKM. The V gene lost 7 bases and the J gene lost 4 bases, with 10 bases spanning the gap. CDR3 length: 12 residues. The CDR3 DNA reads TGTGCCAGCATTGGGGGTGTCTATGGCTACACCTTC. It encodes CASIGGVYGYTF.

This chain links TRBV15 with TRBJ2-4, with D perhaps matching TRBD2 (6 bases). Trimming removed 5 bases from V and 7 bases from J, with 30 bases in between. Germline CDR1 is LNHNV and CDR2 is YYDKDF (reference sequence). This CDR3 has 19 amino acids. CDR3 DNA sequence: TGTGCCACCAGCTTTTCCCGGAGGGTAGGCCAGGGCGAGAGGAACATTCAGTACTTC. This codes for CATSFSRRVGQGERNIQYF.

The DNA for the CDR3 is TGCAGTGCTAGAGAAGCACGACAGGGTAAAATGCCTGGCGAGCAGTACTTC. Its translation: CSAREARQGKMPGEQYF. This chain connects TRBV20-1 to TRBJ2-7, with 7 positions matching TRBD1. The germline gives CDR1 DFQATT, CDR2 SNEGSKA (reference sequence). The CDR3 is 17 amino acids. The V gene end was trimmed by 0 bases and the J gene end by 6 bases; junction bases not matched to a gene: 17.

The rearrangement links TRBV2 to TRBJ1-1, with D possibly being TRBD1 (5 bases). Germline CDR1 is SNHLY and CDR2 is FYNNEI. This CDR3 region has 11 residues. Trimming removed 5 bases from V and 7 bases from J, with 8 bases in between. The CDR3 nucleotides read TGTGCCAGCAGTACGGGGGGTGAAGCTTTCTTT. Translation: CASSTGGEAFF.

CDR3 protein: CASSLAGTGQFF. The CDR3 nucleotides read TGTGCCAGCAGCTTAGCCGGGACCGGGCAGTTCTTC. This chain uses TRBV11-2 with TRBJ2-1, with D perhaps matching TRBD1 or TRBD2 (5 bases each). The CDR3 is made up of 12 amino acids. Germline lookup yields CDR1 SGHAT and CDR2 FQNNGV. V was cut by 1 base and J by 12 bases, with 10 bases left in between.

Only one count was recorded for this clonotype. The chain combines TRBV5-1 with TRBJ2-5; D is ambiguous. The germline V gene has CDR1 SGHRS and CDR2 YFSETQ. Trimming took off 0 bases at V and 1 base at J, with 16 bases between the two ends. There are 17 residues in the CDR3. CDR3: CASSLVYSKNSQETQYF. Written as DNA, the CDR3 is TGCGCCAGCAGCTTGGTATACAGTAAGAATTCCCAAGAGACCCAGTACTTC.

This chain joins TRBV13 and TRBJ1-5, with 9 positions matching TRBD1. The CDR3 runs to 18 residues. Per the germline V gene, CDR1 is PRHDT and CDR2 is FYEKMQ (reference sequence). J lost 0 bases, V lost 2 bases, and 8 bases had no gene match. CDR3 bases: TGTGCCAGCAGCTTACGGGACAGGGAGCTAAATAGCAATCAGCCCCAGCATTTT. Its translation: CASSLRDRELNSNQPQHF.

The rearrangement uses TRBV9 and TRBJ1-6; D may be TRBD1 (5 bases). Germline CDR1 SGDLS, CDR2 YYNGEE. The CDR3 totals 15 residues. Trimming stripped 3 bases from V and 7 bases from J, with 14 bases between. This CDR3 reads CASSEGPDGNSPLHF. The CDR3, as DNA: TGTGCCAGCAGCGAGGGGCCCGACGGGAATTCACCCCTCCACTTT.

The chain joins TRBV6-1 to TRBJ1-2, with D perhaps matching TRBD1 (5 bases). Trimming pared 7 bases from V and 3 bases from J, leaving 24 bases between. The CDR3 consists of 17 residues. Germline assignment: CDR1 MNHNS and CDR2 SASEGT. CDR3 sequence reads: CASTDNSPRQPDYGYTF. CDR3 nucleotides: TGTGCCAGCACTGATAACAGTCCCCGACAGCCCGACTATGGCTACACCTTC.

The CDR3 sequence: CASFPGRRTYEQYF. CDR3 nucleotides: TGTGCCAGCTTCCCGGGACGAAGGACCTACGAGCAGTACTTC. The chain is built from TRBV28 and TRBJ2-7; D is perhaps TRBD1 or TRBD2 (5 bases each). The CDR3 length is 14 residues. Germline V CDR1 and CDR2: MDHEN, SYDVKM. The V gene lost 8 bases and the J gene lost 2 bases, with 16 bases spanning the gap.

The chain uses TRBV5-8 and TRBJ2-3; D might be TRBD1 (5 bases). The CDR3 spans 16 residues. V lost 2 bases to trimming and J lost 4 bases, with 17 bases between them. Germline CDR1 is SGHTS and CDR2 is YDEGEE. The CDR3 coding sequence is TGTGCCAGCAGCTTTGGGGCCCAATCTTGGCCAGATACGCAGTATTTT. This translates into CASSFGAQSWPDTQYF.

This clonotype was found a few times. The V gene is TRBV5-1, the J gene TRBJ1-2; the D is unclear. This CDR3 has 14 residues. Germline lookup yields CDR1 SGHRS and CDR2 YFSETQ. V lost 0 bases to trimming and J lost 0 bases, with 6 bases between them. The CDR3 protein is CASSLEGTNYGYTF. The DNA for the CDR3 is TGCGCCAGCAGCTTGGAAGGTACTAACTATGGCTACACCTTC.

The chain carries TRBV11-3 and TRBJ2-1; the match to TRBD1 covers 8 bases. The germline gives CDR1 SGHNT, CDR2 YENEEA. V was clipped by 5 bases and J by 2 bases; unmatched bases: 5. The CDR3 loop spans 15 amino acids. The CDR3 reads CASSTRQGTYNEQFF. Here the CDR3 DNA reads TGTGCCAGCAGCACCCGACAGGGGACCTACAATGAGCAGTTCTTC.

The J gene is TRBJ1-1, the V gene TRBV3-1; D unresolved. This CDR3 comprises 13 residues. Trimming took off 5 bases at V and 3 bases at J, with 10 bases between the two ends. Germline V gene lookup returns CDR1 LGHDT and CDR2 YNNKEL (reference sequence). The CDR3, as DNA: TGTGCCAGCAGCACCCTACGTTACACTGAAGCTTTCTTT. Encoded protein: CASSTLRYTEAFF.

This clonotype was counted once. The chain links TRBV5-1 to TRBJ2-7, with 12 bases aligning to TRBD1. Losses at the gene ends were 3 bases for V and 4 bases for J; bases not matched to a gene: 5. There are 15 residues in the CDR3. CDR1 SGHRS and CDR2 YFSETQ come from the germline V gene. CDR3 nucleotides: TGCGCCAGCAGCTCCGGGACAGGGGGCTTTTACGAGCAGTACTTC. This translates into CASSSGTGGFYEQYF.